Following are 5 T cell receptor beta chains from one sample sequenced in a study of shared clonotypes between healthy human individuals. TCRdb's table, derived via immunoSEQ multiplex PCR, lists solely in-frame clones and lacks some. The sample contains 2 million to 2.5 million clones, approximately 95% of which appear only once. Sequencing input: naive CD4+ T cells from PBMCs. Described subset: CD45RA+ positively selected. These receptors all stem from a man aged 18 to 35 in good health. Some clones in this sample may be carry-over from other donors' samples.

The V call is TRBV19, the J call TRBJ2-5; tentatively, D is TRBD1 or TRBD2 (5 bases each). Trimming pared 4 bases from V and 2 bases from J, leaving 14 bases between. The germline V gene encodes CDR1 LNHDA and CDR2 SQIVND (reference sequence). This CDR3 has 15 amino acids. This chain's CDR3 is CASSKTGQFQETQYF. CDR3 DNA: TGTGCCAGTAGTAAAACGGGGCAGTTTCAAGAGACCCAGTACTTC. Filled out from reference TRBV19 and TRBJ2-5, the complete variable domain reads DGGITQSPKYLFRKEGQNVTLSCEQNLNHDAMYWYRQDPGQGLRLIYYSQIVNDFQKGDIAEGYSVSREKKESFPLTVTSAQKNPTAFYLCASSKTGQFQETQYFGPGTRLLVL.

On this clone: The sample has other DNA sequences that encode this CDR3 too. This chain joins TRBV7-2 and TRBJ2-5; the D is unclear. The germline V and J ends were trimmed by 2 bases and 5 bases, with 6 bases remaining between them. The CDR3 is made up of 12 amino acids. Germline CDR1 SGHTA, CDR2 FQGNSA. CDR3 nucleotides: TGTGCCAGCAGCTTATGGGGTGAGACCCAGTACTTC. This gives the protein CASSLWGETQYF.

The rearrangement uses TRBV28 and TRBJ1-5; no definite D call. Germline V gene data show CDR1 as MDHEN and CDR2 as SYDVKM. V shed 2 bases and J shed 7 bases, with 12 bases lying between them. This CDR3 is built from 14 residues. For the CDR3, the DNA is TGTGCCAGCAGTTTAAGGGAGGGATGGCAGCCCCAGCATTTT. This gives the protein CASSLREGWQPQHF.

J is TRBJ2-7 and V is TRBV18; maybe TRBD2 (5 bases). V was clipped by 1 base and J by 0 bases, with 10 bases between them. There are 15 residues in the CDR3. From germline, CDR1 is KGHSH and CDR2 LQKENI. The CDR3 DNA follows: TGTGCCAGCTCACCACGGAGCGGACGCTCCTACGAGCAGTACTTC. Translating it yields CASSPRSGRSYEQYF.

The chain recombines TRBV6-7 with TRBJ2-7; D possibly corresponds to TRBD2 (5 bases). Being an ORF, TRBV6-7 has a function that is uncertain. Trimming removed 4 bases at V and 6 bases at J, with 31 bases between. CDR3 length: 19 residues. CDR3 bases: TGTGCCAGCAGTTGCTCCGACACCCAACTAGTCCCTCTCCCCGGCGAGCAGTACTTC. Amino acid sequence: CASSCSDTQLVPLPGEQYF.